This paragraph covers one T cell receptor (beta chain) sequence. Per the authors' pipeline: Amplifying reference gene primers gave estimates of nucleated cell counts. Data came from immunoSEQ multiplex PCR; TCRdb stores just in-frame clones and leaves some out. The V and J calls and clone size were taken over from that table, and D and trimming were inferred from the DNA. The sample includes fewer than 150,000 clones, around 76% of them seen just once. This sample is drawn from a study of blood T cell repertoires in COVID-19. Study context: Donors in the United States, Italy and Spain gave samples during acute or convalescent COVID-19. T cells, B-cell-depleted T cells, or PBMCs provided the cDNA or gDNA that served as material.

The origin of this receptor is a man aged 70 or older with acute or convalescent COVID-19. The sequenced sample consisted of peripheral blood.

The CDR3: CATSRAGMGNQPQHF. The CDR3 DNA is TGTGCCACCAGCAGAGCAGGGATGGGCAATCAGCCCCAGCATTTT. V usage is TRBV15 and J usage is TRBJ1-5, with a tentative D call TRBD1 (5 bases). Per germline, CDR1 LNHNV and CDR2 YYDKDF (reference sequence). The germline V and J ends were trimmed by 1 base and 2 bases, with 9 bases remaining between them. The CDR3 has 15 amino acids.